One T cell receptor beta chain is described in this entry. The sample is drawn from a study of control samples from healthy donors and cancer patients. The CDR3 has 15 residues. The ends were cut back, 0 bases at V and 0 bases at J, with 9 bases in the middle. The V gene's germline CDR1 is SGDLS and CDR2 YYNGEE. Libraries were prepared by immunoSEQ multiplex PCR; TCRdb keeps only in-frame clonotypes and omits some of them. The data hold over 100,000 clones, with around 90% observed a single time. This clonotype was obtained from a woman younger than 30 in good health. Sequencing used blood. This chain connects TRBV9 to TRBJ2-5; weak D call: TRBD1 (5 bases). The CDR3 here is CASSVVGAHQETQYF. The DNA of the CDR3 is TGTGCCAGCAGCGTAGTTGGGGCTCACCAAGAGACCCAGTACTTC. Filled out from reference TRBV9 and TRBJ2-5, the complete variable domain reads DSGVTQTPKHLITATGQRVTLRCSPRSGDLSVYWYQQSLDQGLQFLIQYYNGEERAKGNILERFSAQQFPDLHSELNLSSLELGDSALYFCASSVVGAHQETQYFGPGTRLLVL.